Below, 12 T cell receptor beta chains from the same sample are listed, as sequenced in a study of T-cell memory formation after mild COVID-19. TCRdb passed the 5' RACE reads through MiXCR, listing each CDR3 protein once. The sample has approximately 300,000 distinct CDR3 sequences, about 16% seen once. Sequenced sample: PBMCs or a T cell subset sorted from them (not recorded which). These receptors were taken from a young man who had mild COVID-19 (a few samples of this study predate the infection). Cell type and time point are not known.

CDR3 in amino acids: CASTDFGGEIYGYTF. As DNA, the CDR3 is TGTGCCAGTACGGACTTTGGGGGGGAGATCTATGGCTACACCTTC. This chain links TRBV25-1 with TRBJ1-2; D might be TRBD1 (5 bases). This CDR3 region has 15 residues. Germline CDR1 reads MGHDK; CDR2 reads SYGVNS. The V end lost 9 bases, the J end lost 4 bases, and 21 bases lay between the germline ends.

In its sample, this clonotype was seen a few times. The CDR3 region is CAGKQMNTEAFF. CDR3 DNA: TGCGCCGGAAAACAGATGAACACTGAAGCTTTCTTT. The chain links TRBV29-1 to TRBJ1-1; no definite D call. CDR1 SQVTM and CDR2 ANQGSEA come from the germline V gene. This CDR3 has 12 amino acids.

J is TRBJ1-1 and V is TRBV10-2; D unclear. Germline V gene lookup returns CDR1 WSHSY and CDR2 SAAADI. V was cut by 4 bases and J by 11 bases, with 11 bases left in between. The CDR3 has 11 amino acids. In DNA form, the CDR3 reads TGCGCCAGCAGTGTCGGGAAAGGGGCTTTCTTT. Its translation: CASSVGKGAFF.

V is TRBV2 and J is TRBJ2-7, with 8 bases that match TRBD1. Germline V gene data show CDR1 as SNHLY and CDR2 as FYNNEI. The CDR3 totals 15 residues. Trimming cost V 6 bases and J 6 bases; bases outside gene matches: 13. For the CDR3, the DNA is TGTGCCAGCAGGGAGGGGACAGGAGATTTGGGCGAGCAGTACGTC. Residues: CASREGTGDLGEQYV.

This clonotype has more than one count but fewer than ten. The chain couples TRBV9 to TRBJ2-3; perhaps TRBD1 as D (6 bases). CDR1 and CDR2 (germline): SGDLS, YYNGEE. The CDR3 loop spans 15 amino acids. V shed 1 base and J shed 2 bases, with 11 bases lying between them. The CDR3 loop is CASSVTTGYTDTQYF. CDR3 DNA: TGTGCCAGCAGCGTAACTACAGGGTACACAGATACGCAGTATTTT.

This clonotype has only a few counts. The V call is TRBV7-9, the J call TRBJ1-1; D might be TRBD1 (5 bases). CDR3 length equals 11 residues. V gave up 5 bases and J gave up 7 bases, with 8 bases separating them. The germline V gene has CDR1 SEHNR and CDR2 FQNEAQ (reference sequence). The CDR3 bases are TGTGCCAGCAGCGCCGACAGTGAAGCTTTCTTT. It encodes CASSADSEAFF. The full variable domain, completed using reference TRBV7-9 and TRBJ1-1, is DTGVSQNPRHKITKRGQNVTFRCDPISEHNRLYWYRQTLGQGPEFLTYFQNEAQLEKSRLLSDRFSAERPKGSFSTLEIQRTEQGDSAMYLCASSADSEAFFGQGTRLTVV.

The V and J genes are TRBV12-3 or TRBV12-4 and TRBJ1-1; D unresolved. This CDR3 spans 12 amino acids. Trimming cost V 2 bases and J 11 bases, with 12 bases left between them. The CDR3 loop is CASSLSGRGAFF. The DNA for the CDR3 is TGTGCCAGCAGTTTATCGGGCCGCGGGGCTTTCTTT.

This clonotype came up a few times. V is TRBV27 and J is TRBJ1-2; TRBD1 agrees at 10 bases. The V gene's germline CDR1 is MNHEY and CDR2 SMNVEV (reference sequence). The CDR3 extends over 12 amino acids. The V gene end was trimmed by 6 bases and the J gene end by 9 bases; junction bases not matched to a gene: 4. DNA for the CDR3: TGTGCCAGCAGGGGACAGGGGTTGAGCTACACCTTC. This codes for CASRGQGLSYTF.

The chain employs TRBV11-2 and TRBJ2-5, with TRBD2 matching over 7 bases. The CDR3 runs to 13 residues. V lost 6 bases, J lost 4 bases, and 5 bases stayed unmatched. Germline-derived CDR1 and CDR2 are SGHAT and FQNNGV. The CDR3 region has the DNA TGTGCCAGCAGGGGGGGGGAGCGAGAGACCCAGTACTTC. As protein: CASRGGERETQYF.

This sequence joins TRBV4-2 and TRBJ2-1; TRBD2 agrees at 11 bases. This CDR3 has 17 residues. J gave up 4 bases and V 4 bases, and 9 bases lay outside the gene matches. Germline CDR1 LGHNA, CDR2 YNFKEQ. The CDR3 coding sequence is TGTGCCAGCAGCCTGCTTTTTGGGACTAGCGGTTACAATGAGCAGTTCTTC. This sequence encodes CASSLLFGTSGYNEQFF.

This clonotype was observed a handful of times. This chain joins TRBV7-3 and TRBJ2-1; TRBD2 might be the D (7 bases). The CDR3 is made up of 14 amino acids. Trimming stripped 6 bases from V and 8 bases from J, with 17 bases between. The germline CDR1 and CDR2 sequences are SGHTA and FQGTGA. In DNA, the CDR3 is TGTGCCAGCAGTTCAAGGGGGGGCCGCGATGAGCAGTTCTTC. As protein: CASSSRGGRDEQFF.

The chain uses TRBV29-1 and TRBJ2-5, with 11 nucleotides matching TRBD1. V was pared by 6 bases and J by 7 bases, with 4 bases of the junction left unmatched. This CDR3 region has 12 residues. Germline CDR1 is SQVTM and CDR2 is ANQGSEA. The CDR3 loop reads CSVKDRGRTQYF. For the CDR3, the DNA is TGCAGCGTGAAGGACAGGGGGCGGACCCAGTACTTC. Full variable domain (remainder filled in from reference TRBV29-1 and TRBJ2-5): SAVISQKPSRDICQRGTSLTIQCQVDSQVTMMFWYRQQPGQSLTLIATANQGSEATYESGFVIDKFPISRPNLTFSTLTVSNMSPEDSSIYLCSVKDRGRTQYFGPGTRLLVL.